These T cell receptor beta chains were read from a single sample in a study of vaccination effects on CD4 cells after COVID-19. Measured with immunoSEQ multiplex PCR; TCRdb has only the in-frame clones, and not every one. The table records some 40,000 clones, about four fifths of them present only once. Their antigen targets remain unknown. The source was CD4+ T cells from PBMCs cultured without peptide, collected before COVID-19 vaccination. These receptors all come from a human donor who received a COVID-19 vaccine. The CDR3 runs from the conserved cysteine through the conserved F or W. The order of the fields is CDR3 protein, V gene, J gene, CDR3 length.

CDR3: CASSQVGSGADNEQFF
V: TRBV4-2
J: TRBJ2-1
length: 16

CDR3: CASTKDPNSPLHF
V: TRBV9
J: TRBJ1-6
length: 13

CDR3: CASSQDQRIGEQFF
V: TRBV4-2
J: TRBJ2-1
length: 14

CDR3: CASSQVKGEQYF
V: TRBV3-1/TRBV3-2
J: TRBJ2-7
length: 12

CDR3: CASSLTGFPSNTGELFF
V: TRBV27
J: TRBJ2-2
length: 17

CDR3: CASSPFQGSPLHF
V: TRBV14
J: TRBJ1-6
length: 13

CDR3: CASSLAGSHEQYF
V: TRBV11-1
J: TRBJ2-7
length: 13

CDR3: CASSLEEGAPLHF
V: TRBV7-9
J: TRBJ1-6
length: 13

CDR3: CASSPPLAGVETQYF
V: TRBV18
J: TRBJ2-5
length: 15

CDR3: CAIKEGTTASGEQYF
V: TRBV10-3
J: TRBJ2-7
length: 15

CDR3: CASNGRGNYQPQHF
V: TRBV19
J: TRBJ1-5
length: 14

CDR3: CASSLQGALRNEQFF
V: TRBV7-2
J: TRBJ2-1
length: 15

CDR3: CASSTRQGGGNTIYF
V: TRBV9
J: TRBJ1-3
length: 15

CDR3: CASSLPREGAYEQYF
V: TRBV11-1
J: TRBJ2-7
length: 15

CDR3: CASSQGLAGTETQYF
V: TRBV4-3
J: TRBJ2-5
length: 15

CDR3: CASSPTRDRIYNEQFF
V: TRBV5-1
J: TRBJ2-1
length: 16

CDR3: CASSRKQGGGETQYF
V: TRBV6-6
J: TRBJ2-5
length: 15

CDR3: CASSLDRNYGYTF
V: TRBV11-2
J: TRBJ1-2
length: 13

CDR3: CASSWGQVLSYNEQFF
V: TRBV5-1
J: TRBJ2-1
length: 16

CDR3: CASSHEAGGEAFF
V: TRBV5-6
J: TRBJ1-1
length: 13

CDR3: CASSLYGPGVYGYTF
V: TRBV7-9
J: TRBJ1-2
length: 15

CDR3: CASSFRTSGGAGFF
V: TRBV11-2
J: TRBJ2-1
length: 14

CDR3: CATSRTRGTGGQETQYF
V: TRBV15
J: TRBJ2-5
length: 17

CDR3: CASSSTSGGTDTQYF
V: TRBV7-3
J: TRBJ2-3
length: 15

CDR3: CASRRSDRDQYVLTF
V: TRBV5-1
J: TRBJ2-6
length: 15

CDR3: CASSREEGIYSPLHF
V: TRBV6-5
J: TRBJ1-6
length: 15

CDR3: CASSVVPGQGSEQFF
V: TRBV9
J: TRBJ2-1
length: 15

CDR3: CASSELGLAGANEQFF
V: TRBV2
J: TRBJ2-1
length: 16

CDR3: CASTVRGGGLAGGHEQFF
V: TRBV7-2
J: TRBJ2-1
length: 18

CDR3: CASSRTPDRVAGGNYGYTF
V: TRBV27
J: TRBJ1-2
length: 19

CDR3: CASSPRLAGIRFSEETQYF
V: TRBV6-6
J: TRBJ2-5
length: 19

CDR3: CASSALPGQGSNEQFF
V: TRBV5-5
J: TRBJ2-1
length: 16

CDR3: CASSQVRVNNEQFF
V: TRBV3-1/TRBV3-2
J: TRBJ2-1
length: 14

CDR3: CASSQPWAGQRHEQYF
V: TRBV4-1
J: TRBJ2-7
length: 16

CDR3: CASSRDLNTDTQYF
V: TRBV3-1/TRBV3-2
J: TRBJ2-3
length: 14

CDR3: CASSLEAIYEQYF
V: TRBV28
J: TRBJ2-7
length: 13

CDR3: CASSPKPGLAGGGAGELFF
V: TRBV19
J: TRBJ2-2
length: 19

CDR3: CASSVGAGDGGSQYF
V: TRBV9
J: TRBJ2-3
length: 15

CDR3: CASSQGLTANYGYTF
V: TRBV3-1/TRBV3-2
J: TRBJ1-2
length: 15

CDR3: CASSNSGGAFEQYF
V: TRBV3-1/TRBV3-2
J: TRBJ2-7
length: 14

CDR3: CASSVDGHLNSADTIYF
V: TRBV9
J: TRBJ1-3
length: 17

CDR3: CASSSRTGTGSYEQYF
V: TRBV3-1/TRBV3-2
J: TRBJ2-7
length: 16

CDR3: CASRTTSLRRGYTF
V: TRBV28
J: TRBJ1-2
length: 14

CDR3: CASSPDRGPGELFF
V: TRBV28
J: TRBJ2-2
length: 14

CDR3: CASSLDWGVNTEAFF
V: TRBV7-2
J: TRBJ1-1
length: 15

CDR3: CASSLEGTANTEAFF
V: TRBV7-2
J: TRBJ1-1
length: 15

CDR3: CASSLGREKETQYF
V: TRBV5-1
J: TRBJ2-5
length: 14

CDR3: CAKTGISGNTIYF
V: TRBV6-4
J: TRBJ1-3
length: 13

CDR3: CASTRQGNGNTIYF
V: TRBV28
J: TRBJ1-3
length: 14

CDR3: CSVGGQGINQPQHF
V: TRBV29-1
J: TRBJ1-5
length: 14

CDR3: CASRGLVTDTQYF
V: TRBV5-1
J: TRBJ2-3
length: 13

CDR3: CASSLLGSGGYTF
V: TRBV5-6
J: TRBJ1-2
length: 13

CDR3: CASRRLGTESEQYF
V: TRBV28
J: TRBJ2-7
length: 14

CDR3: CASSPELGLEQYF
V: TRBV18
J: TRBJ2-7
length: 13

CDR3: CASSLDPGAGANVLTF
V: TRBV11-2
J: TRBJ2-6
length: 16

CDR3: CASSVEVSRDTQYF
V: TRBV9
J: TRBJ2-3
length: 14

CDR3: CASSLRGQGAYEQYF
V: TRBV11-3
J: TRBJ2-7
length: 15

CDR3: CASSLWENTEAFF
V: TRBV12-3/TRBV12-4
J: TRBJ1-1
length: 13

CDR3: CAISGDGYGYTF
V: TRBV10-3
J: TRBJ1-2
length: 12

CDR3: CASNQQGADTQYF
V: TRBV4-1
J: TRBJ2-3
length: 13